Sequencing of this TCR beta chain was carried out in a study of T-cell reconstitution after alpha-beta-depleted transplantation in children. Study results and caveats: It was reported that alpha-beta T cells came from several hundred expanded graft clones (about two months after transplant).

This CDR3 spans 16 amino acids. V gave up 0 bases and J gave up 1 base; unmatched junction bases: 6. Germline V gene data show CDR1 as DFQATT and CDR2 as SNEGSKA (reference sequence). A few counts support this clonotype. Its specificity is unknown. Using unique molecular identifiers, the investigators prepared the TCRbeta library. Each CDR3 protein gets one entry after TCRdb re-called the PCR reads with MiXCR. The sample shows around 500,000 distinct CDR3 sequences, roughly 23% of them seen only once. The sample in question was PBMCs, mostly from graft donor cells, obtained 360 days after TCRalphabeta/CD19-depleted stem cell transplant. V and J are TRBV20-1 and TRBJ1-2; 9 nucleotides agree with TRBD1. This TCR came from a boy in the first two years of life who had a stem cell transplant for acute myeloid leukemia, so the T cells may come from the graft donor. In DNA form, the CDR3 reads TGCAGTGCTAGAGATAACAGGGGGCTAGGTAACTATGGCTACACCTTC. Translated: CSARDNRGLGNYGYTF.